These 12 T cell receptor beta chains were all obtained from the same sample, sequenced in a study of control samples from healthy donors and cancer patients (dated by TCRdb to the early 2020s). Library construction relied on the immunoSEQ multiplex PCR assay. TCRdb carries this immuneACCESS record with in-frame sequences only. Its versions omit some clonotypes, under half of them owing to an unresolved V gene in the studies checked, with the rest unexplained. Here the sample has 150,000 to 160,000 clones; 94% occur a single time. Around 6.1% of the sample lies in the top ten. Material: blood. Source of these receptors: a man aged 40-55 years in good health.

The chain has TRBV19 and TRBJ1-5; TRBD1 matches 7 bases. The CDR3 spans 15 residues. V shed 3 bases, J shed 5 bases, and the junction held 7 bases outside the gene matches. Looked up from germline, CDR1 is LNHDA and CDR2 is SQIVND (reference sequence). In DNA, the CDR3 is TGTGCCAGTAGTATTGAAGGGACAGAGGATCAGCCCCAGCATTTT. This encodes CASSIEGTEDQPQHF.

V usage is TRBV5-1 and J usage is TRBJ1-2; D is perhaps TRBD1 (6 bases). This CDR3 is 15 amino acids long. Germline lookup yields CDR1 SGHRS and CDR2 YFSETQ. V lost 1 base and J lost 4, with 14 bases in between. The CDR3 DNA reads as TGCGCCAGCAGCTTGTCGGGGGGCGCAGGCTATGGCTACACCTTC. Its translation: CASSLSGGAGYGYTF.

J is TRBJ2-7 and V is TRBV4-3; tentative D call: TRBD2 (6 bases). Germline V gives CDR1 LGHNA, CDR2 YSLEER. The CDR3 extends over 13 amino acids. V was trimmed by 1 base and J by 5 bases, leaving 9 bases between them. CDR3 sequence reads: CASSQVGLNEQYF. CDR3 DNA: TGCGCCAGCAGCCAAGTGGGACTTAACGAGCAGTACTTC.

This CDR3 reads CASSYSITGGTEAFF. The CDR3 DNA sequence: TGTGCCAGCAGTTACTCCATCACAGGAGGGACTGAAGCTTTCTTT. The V call is TRBV6-5, the J call TRBJ1-1; weak D call: TRBD1 (5 bases). Deletions cut 0 bases from V and 5 bases from J, with 13 bases between. Germline values: CDR1 MNHEY, CDR2 SVGAGI. CDR3 length equals 15 residues.

The chain is built from TRBV4-1 and TRBJ1-1; no firm D call. The germline V gene has CDR1 MGHRA and CDR2 YSYEKL. Trimming left V 0 bases short and J 10 bases short, with 15 bases between. The CDR3 spans 14 residues. The CDR3 coding sequence is TGCGCCAGCAGCCAAGAGGGCCCACCCAAGGTAGCTTTCTTT. Translated, it gives CASSQEGPPKVAFF.

This clone came up once. The CDR3 region is CASSTGVGSPLHF. The CDR3 DNA is TGCGCCAGCTCGACAGGGGTGGGCTCACCCCTCCACTTT. The chain couples TRBV10-1 to TRBJ1-6; TRBD1 matches at 8 bases. Germline V gene lookup returns CDR1 WNHNN and CDR2 SYGVQD (reference sequence). The CDR3 runs to 13 residues. The V gene end was trimmed by 8 bases and the J gene end by 10 bases; junction bases not matched to a gene: 7.

The chain combines TRBV3-1 (or the pseudogene TRBV3-2) with TRBJ2-1; no clear D gene. This CDR3 has 14 amino acids. Germline V gene data show CDR1 as LGHDT and CDR2 as YNNKEL (reference sequence). The V end was cut by 1 base, the J end by 10 bases, with 14 bases between. The CDR3 loop is CASSQALFGWEQFF. Written as DNA, the CDR3 is TGTGCCAGCAGCCAAGCCCTCTTTGGGTGGGAGCAGTTCTTC.

The chain combines TRBV11-2 with TRBJ2-3; D tentatively fits TRBD1 or TRBD2 (5 bases each). Germline V CDR1 and CDR2: SGHAT, FQNNGV. The CDR3 is 17 amino acids. The V end lost 1 base, the J end lost 0 bases, and 14 bases lay between the germline ends. CDR3 amino acids: CASSLVYGAASTDTQYF. In DNA, the CDR3 is TGTGCCAGCAGCTTAGTTTACGGGGCCGCTAGCACAGATACGCAGTATTTT.

The J gene is TRBJ2-7, the V gene TRBV15; 10 bases are shared with TRBD1. The CDR3 is 15 amino acids. Germline V lookup: CDR1 LNHNV, CDR2 YYDKDF (reference sequence). V shed 3 bases, J shed 6 bases, and the junction held 8 bases outside the gene matches. Here the CDR3 DNA reads TGTGCCACCAGCAGTATTCGACAGGGGGCGACCGAGCAGTACTTC. Translated, it gives CATSSIRQGATEQYF.

This clone was picked up one time. The chain recombines TRBV7-9 with TRBJ2-1, with 9 bases lining up with TRBD1. The CDR3 is 15 amino acids. Germline V CDR1 and CDR2: SEHNR, FQNEAQ (reference sequence). V shed 5 bases, J shed 5 bases, and the junction held 7 bases outside the gene matches. DNA for the CDR3: TGTGCCAGCAGCACGATTACAGGGGGCCACAATGAGCAGTTCTTC. Its translation is CASSTITGGHNEQFF.

This clone was recorded only once. The chain carries TRBV28 and TRBJ2-7; D call uncertain. From germline, CDR1 is MDHEN and CDR2 SYDVKM. The CDR3 is made up of 14 amino acids. The V and J ends lost 2 bases and 6 bases respectively, with 14 bases between them. CDR3 in amino acids: CASSLVGEEAEQYF. The CDR3 region has the DNA TGTGCCAGCAGTTTAGTAGGAGAAGAGGCCGAGCAGTACTTC.

The sample holds one count of this clone. The chain couples TRBV24-1 to TRBJ1-1, with TRBD1 matching 7 bases. CDR1 and CDR2 from the germline V gene are KGHDR and SFDVKD. The V segment lost 5 bases and the J segment 5 bases; nucleotides outside the gene matches: 13. This CDR3 has 16 residues. The CDR3 reads CATSAARTGVETEAFF. The CDR3 bases are TGTGCCACCAGTGCGGCGCGAACAGGGGTGGAGACTGAAGCTTTCTTT.